Sequencing of this T cell receptor beta chain was carried out in a study of beta chain features in type 1 diabetes. As for the study in general: Healthy donors resembled patients in age, gender and cell yields. All samples yielded 107,917,701 examined sorted cells. Overall study findings and caveats: All four CD4+ subsets from Type 1 diabetes patients carried moderately but significantly shorter TCRB CDR3s.

Worth noting for this clone: Antigen: not known.

The sequenced template was cDNA made from the entire isolated RNA. Sequencing was performed with immunoSEQ multiplex PCR; in TCRdb, only in-frame clones are kept and a portion is missing. The table lists 200,000 to 300,000 clones, around 65% of them singletons, with about 0.051% in the top ten. The germline gives CDR1 SGDLS, CDR2 YYNGEE. The CDR3 runs to 16 residues. The ends lost 4 bases at V and 4 bases at J; junction bases unmatched: 7. The receptor was isolated from a man aged 25-40 years in good health. The sample consisted of naive CD4+ T cells from blood. The rearrangement joins TRBV9 to TRBJ2-2; 10 nucleotides agree with TRBD2. The CDR3 loop reads CASSPLAGTGTGELFF. The CDR3 coding sequence is TGTGCCAGCAGCCCACTAGCGGGAACGGGCACCGGGGAGCTGTTTTTT.